Listed below are T cell receptor beta chains from one sample, sequenced in a study of cytomegalovirus exposure and HLA in healthy donors. Method: immunoSEQ multiplex PCR; TCRdb's copy keeps in-frame clones and lacks some. The sample yields about 98,000 clones, more than 75% seen once. The sequenced sample was PBMCs. These receptors all stem from a human donor in good health. Both conserved end residues are part of each CDR3. D genes are given only for firm matches. A clone size is listed for some rows: how often the clone was seen (once, few, many), or a class if it is expanded.

D | J | size | V | CDR3 | DNA
- | TRBJ2-1 | - | TRBV6-1 | CASGLTTYNEQFF | TGTGCCAGCGGATTGACAACCTACAATGAGCAGTTCTTC
- | TRBJ1-1 | - | TRBV6-1 | CASSTALGATEAFF | TGTGCCAGCAGTACCGCCCTGGGGGCCACTGAAGCTTTCTTT
- | TRBJ1-5 | - | TRBV7-9 | CASSLSGDQPQHF | TGTGCCAGCAGCTTAAGTGGAGATCAGCCCCAGCATTTT
- | TRBJ1-1 | - | TRBV7-2 | CASSPRKKTGTEAFF | TGTGCCAGCAGCCCACGCAAAAAGACGGGCACTGAAGCTTTCTTT
TRBD2 | TRBJ2-2 | - | TRBV30 | CAWSVRAGGRTGELFF | TGTGCCTGGAGTGTAAGGGCGGGAGGTAGAACCGGGGAGCTGTTTTTT
TRBD1 | TRBJ2-7 | - | TRBV5-1 | CASSLGYAGGASYEQYF | TGCGCCAGCAGCTTGGGGTACGCAGGGGGCGCTTCCTACGAGCAGTACTTC
- | TRBJ1-2 | - | TRBV30 | CAWSVRHSQFPF | TGTGCCTGGAGTGTACGTCACAGCCAATTCCCCTTC
- | TRBJ1-2 | once | TRBV25-1 | CASSERRGNYGYTF | TGTGCCAGCAGTGAGAGGAGAGGTAACTATGGCTACACCTTC
- | TRBJ1-5 | - | TRBV5-6 | CASSLYDRRVNQPQHF | TGTGCCAGCAGCTTGTACGACAGAAGGGTCAATCAGCCCCAGCATTTT
TRBD1 | TRBJ2-7 | - | TRBV2 | CASRKGQSYEQYF | TGTGCCAGCAGGAAGGGACAGTCCTACGAGCAGTACTTC
TRBD2 | TRBJ2-1 | few | TRBV9 | CASSVGLAERLGNEQFF | TGTGCCAGCAGCGTAGGGCTAGCGGAACGCCTGGGGAATGAGCAGTTCTTC
- | TRBJ2-7 | - | TRBV7-2 | CASSFRQTYEQYF | TGTGCCAGCAGCTTCCGACAGACCTACGAGCAGTACTTC
- | TRBJ1-1 | few | TRBV6-5 | CASSYFAGRGDTEAFF | TGTGCCAGCAGTTACTTTGCAGGGCGTGGGGACACTGAAGCTTTCTTT
TRBD2 | TRBJ2-1 | - | TRBV27 | CASSLASGGVNEQFF | TGTGCCAGCAGTTTAGCTAGCGGGGGGGTCAATGAGCAGTTCTTC
TRBD1 | TRBJ2-3 | - | TRBV30 | CAWSVQGIDTQYF | TGTGCCTGGAGTGTACAGGGGATAGATACGCAGTATTTT
- | TRBJ2-5 | - | TRBV15 | CATSRTAQETQYF | TGTGCCACCAGCAGGACAGCCCAAGAGACCCAGTACTTC
- | TRBJ2-2 | - | TRBV5-1 | CASSRTVTGELFF | TGCGCCAGCAGCAGAACAGTCACCGGGGAGCTGTTTTTT
TRBD1 | TRBJ2-2 | - | TRBV29-1 | CSAVGDRGAPGELFF | TGCAGCGCGGTGGGGGACAGGGGAGCTCCCGGGGAGCTGTTTTTT
TRBD2 | TRBJ2-2 | - | TRBV5-1 | CASSSGSGGKAGELFF | TGCGCCAGCAGCTCCGGTTCCGGGGGGAAGGCCGGGGAGCTGTTTTTT
TRBD2 | TRBJ2-5 | once | TRBV11-2 | CASSDPSGGWTQYF | TGTGCCAGCAGCGATCCTAGCGGGGGCTGGACCCAGTACTTC
- | TRBJ1-5 | - | TRBV7-9 | CASSLDHRLPQHF | TGTGCCAGCAGCTTAGATCACAGGTTGCCCCAGCATTTT
TRBD1 | TRBJ1-6 | - | TRBV14 | CASSQNTGTGVPPLHF | TGTGCCAGCAGCCAAAACACCGGGACAGGGGTTCCACCCCTCCACTTT
TRBD1 | TRBJ2-7 | few | TRBV27 | CASSVGQTSYEQYF | TGTGCCAGCAGCGTGGGACAGACCTCCTACGAGCAGTACTTC
- | TRBJ1-2 | once | TRBV4-1 | CASSQDLLGSYGYTF | TGCGCCAGCAGCCAAGATCTGCTGGGCTCCTATGGCTACACCTTC
TRBD1 | TRBJ1-2 | few | TRBV27 | CASSATNRGLGYTF | TGTGCCAGCAGTGCTACTAACAGGGGGCTTGGCTACACCTTC
- | TRBJ2-3 | - | TRBV18 | CASSGKGGPRTDTQYF | TGTGCCAGCTCAGGCAAGGGGGGGCCCCGCACAGATACGCAGTATTTT
- | TRBJ2-7 | - | TRBV15 | CATSRDISPSYEQYF | TGTGCCACCAGCAGAGATATAAGCCCCTCCTACGAGCAGTACTTC
- | TRBJ2-6 | - | TRBV4-1 | CASSRQEFGANVLTF | TGCGCCAGCAGCCGACAGGAGTTTGGGGCCAACGTCCTGACTTTC
- | TRBJ1-5 | once | TRBV10-2 | CASSDTSRGQPQHF | TGCGCCAGCAGTGACACCAGCCGGGGGCAGCCCCAGCATTTT
- | TRBJ2-4 | - | TRBV29-1 | CSAIRGAKNIQYF | TGCAGCGCAATTCGGGGAGCCAAAAACATTCAGTACTTC
- | TRBJ1-2 | once | TRBV5-1 | CASSLGYRSYYGYTF | TGCGCCAGCAGCTTGGGGTACAGAAGTTACTATGGCTACACCTTC
TRBD1 | TRBJ1-3 | - | TRBV5-1 | CASSQTTGGVGNTIYF | TGCGCCAGCAGCCAAACGACAGGGGGAGTTGGAAACACCATATATTTT
TRBD1 | TRBJ1-6 | - | TRBV27 | CASSSRTGGSSYNSPLHF | TGTGCCAGCAGTTCGCGGACAGGGGGATCCTCCTATAATTCACCCCTCCACTTT
- | TRBJ2-5 | - | TRBV10-3 | CAISESRYGGPQETQYF | TGTGCCATCAGTGAGTCGAGATACGGGGGGCCTCAAGAGACCCAGTACTTC
- | TRBJ2-1 | - | TRBV10-3 | CAISDSSVTDEQFF | TGTGCCATCTCTGACAGCTCCGTTACCGATGAGCAGTTCTTC
- | TRBJ1-2 | - | TRBV27 | CASSLTRNYGYTF | TGTGCCAGCAGTTTAACCCGGAACTATGGCTACACCTTC
TRBD1 | TRBJ1-3 | - | TRBV14 | CASSHPGQLRSGNTIYF | TGTGCCAGCAGCCATCCGGGACAGCTACGCTCTGGAAACACCATATATTTT
- | TRBJ2-2 | - | TRBV19 | CASSSGVYTGELFF | TGTGCCAGTAGTTCGGGGGTCTACACCGGGGAGCTGTTTTTT
- | TRBJ1-2 | - | TRBV6-4 | CASSDTGQHGYTF | TGTGCCAGCAGTGACACCGGACAGCATGGCTACACCTTC
- | TRBJ1-6 | - | TRBV2 | CASSPRTADNSPLHF | TGTGCCAGCAGCCCTAGGACAGCCGATAATTCACCCCTCCACTTT
- | TRBJ2-1 | - | TRBV6-5 | CASSHRVDEQFF | TGTGCCAGCAGTCACAGGGTTGATGAGCAGTTCTTC
- | TRBJ1-6 | - | TRBV4-1 | CASSQEAGNSPLHF | TGCGCCAGCAGCCAAGAAGCAGGGAATTCACCCCTCCACTTT
- | TRBJ1-1 | once | TRBV19 | CASNTRGRGPCVAFF | TGTGCCAGTAACACTCGGGGCAGGGGCCCCTGTGTAGCTTTCTTT
- | TRBJ2-1 | - | TRBV27 | CASSLFPGSSYNEQFF | TGTGCCAGCAGTTTATTCCCCGGGAGTTCGTACAATGAGCAGTTCTTC
- | TRBJ2-7 | - | TRBV7-6 | CASSLGAGGIEEQYF | TGTGCCAGCAGCTTAGGCGCAGGGGGGATCGAGGAGCAGTACTTC
- | TRBJ2-7 | once | TRBV11-2 | CASSLEGAGYEQYF | TGTGCCAGCAGCTTAGAGGGGGCCGGCTACGAGCAGTACTTC
TRBD1 | TRBJ2-5 | - | TRBV5-6 | CASSSGTGQVGREQYF | TGTGCCAGCAGCTCGGGAACGGGACAGGTAGGTCGGGAGCAGTACTTC
TRBD1 | TRBJ2-1 | - | TRBV11-3 | CASGPRTGGKNEQFF | TGTGCCAGCGGACCCAGGACAGGGGGTAAAAATGAGCAGTTCTTC